These T cell receptor beta chains were read from a single sample in a study of CD8 T cells in ankylosing spondylitis. Using its own MiXCR run on the 5' RACE reads, TCRdb lists one record per CDR3 protein. The sample records tens of thousands of distinct CDR3 sequences, under 30% being singletons. What was sequenced was blood, either unsorted or a sorted T cell fraction (not recorded which). The receptors were sampled from a male donor with ankylosing spondylitis or in good health (not recorded which). The CDR3 runs from the conserved cysteine through the conserved F or W. The D gene is left open where the match is weak. Only part of the rows carry a size: once, few, many, or a class if the clone is expanded.

CDR3 length,clone size,J gene,D gene,V gene,CDR3 DNA,CDR3 protein
15,few,TRBJ2-3,-,TRBV3-1,TGTGCCAGCAGCCCCCGGGACGGGGTAACAGATACGCAGTATTTT,CASSPRDGVTDTQYF
13,few,TRBJ1-5,-,TRBV24-1,TGTGCCACCAGGTTGACAGAAAATCAGCCCCAGCATTTT,CATRLTENQPQHF
12,-,TRBJ2-1,-,TRBV20-1,TGCAGTGCTAGTGGATCTAGCGATGAGCAGTTCTTC,CSASGSSDEQFF
15,many,TRBJ1-5,-,TRBV20-1,TGCAGTGCCAATAACTCCCCCTGGGGCAATCAGCCCCAGCATTTT,CSANNSPWGNQPQHF
13,few,TRBJ1-3,-,TRBV20-1,TGCAGTGCCGGGGGGTTATCTGGAAACACCATATATTTT,CSAGGLSGNTIYF
17,many,TRBJ1-3,-,TRBV6-5,TGTGCCAGCAGTTACCAACCGGACCTTAGCTCTGGAAACACCATATATTTT,CASSYQPDLSSGNTIYF
15,few,TRBJ2-1,-,TRBV10-3,TGTGCCATCAGCTTACGAACGGACTTTTACAATGAGCAGTTCTTC,CAISLRTDFYNEQFF
14,few,TRBJ1-1,-,TRBV5-4,TGTGCCAGCAGCTTTACGGAGGGATTGGCAGGGGCTTTCTTT,CASSFTEGLAGAFF
16,few,TRBJ2-3,-,TRBV7-2,TGTGCCAGCAGCCGGCAAGGGGGACTTCGTACAGATACGCAGTATTTT,CASSRQGGLRTDTQYF
15,once,TRBJ2-2,TRBD1,TRBV12-3/TRBV12-4,TGTGCCAGCAGTTTTCTACAGGGGGTCTTGGGGGAGCTGTTTTTT,CASSFLQGVLGELFF
15,few,TRBJ1-2,-,TRBV15,TGTGCCACCAGCAGAGCACAGGCTCCTCACTATGGCTACACCTTC,CATSRAQAPHYGYTF